A single sample is the source of the 21 T cell receptor beta chains below, sequenced in a study of neurological immune-mediated disorders. TCRdb used MiXCR to reprocess the 5' RACE reads, holding one entry per CDR3 protein. The sample lists around 78,000 distinct CDR3 sequences, about 15% occurring once. Sequences were obtained from PBMCs. All receptors come from a woman aged 40-49 years in good health.

J is TRBJ2-3 and V is TRBV5-1; tentative D call: TRBD1 (5 bases). The CDR3 covers 14 residues. V gave up 3 bases and J gave up 4 bases, with 12 bases separating them. Looked up from germline, CDR1 is SGHRS and CDR2 is YFSETQ. CDR3 in amino acids: CASSSLGVADTQYF. The CDR3 DNA is TGCGCCAGCAGCTCCCTAGGGGTCGCAGATACGCAGTATTTT.

The V call is TRBV7-2, the J call TRBJ2-2; D uncertain. V lost 5 bases, J lost 4 bases, and 8 bases lay in between. The CDR3 contains 13 residues. Per the germline V gene, CDR1 is SGHTA and CDR2 is FQGNSA. Written as DNA, the CDR3 is TGTGCCAGCAGCCCTAGGACCACCGGGGAGCTGTTTTTT. Amino acid sequence: CASSPRTTGELFF.

This clonotype was seen many times. The chain employs TRBV6-6 and TRBJ2-7, with 8 bases that match TRBD1. CDR3 size: 14 residues. J lost 1 base, V lost 6 bases, and 5 bases had no gene match. Germline CDR1 and CDR2: MNHNY and SVGAGI (reference sequence). CDR3 nucleotides: TGTGCCAGCAGGCCCCGACAGGGGTCCTACGAGCAGTACTTC. Encoded protein: CASRPRQGSYEQYF.

This clonotype was counted at least ten times. This chain joins TRBV20-1 and TRBJ2-3; D is unresolved. This CDR3 has 13 amino acids. Germline assignment: CDR1 DFQATT and CDR2 SNEGSKA (reference sequence). Trimming removed 0 bases at V and 11 bases at J, with 15 bases between. CDR3 nucleotide sequence: TGCAGTGCTAGAGATCCTAAAGTAGAAATGCAGTATTTT. This translates into CSARDPKVEMQYF.

This clonotype was counted at least ten times. The chain employs TRBV29-1 and TRBJ2-3; TRBD2 matches at 16 bases. J lost 6 bases, V lost 2 bases, and 8 bases had no gene match. The CDR3 has 17 amino acids. Germline lookup yields CDR1 SQVTM and CDR2 ANQGSEA. CDR3 in amino acids: CSVEPPGLAGGPDTQYF. For the CDR3, the DNA is TGCAGCGTTGAACCACCGGGACTAGCGGGGGGGCCCGATACGCAGTATTTT.

This clonotype has ten or more counts. This sequence joins TRBV15 and TRBJ2-1, with D unresolved. Trimming stripped 0 bases from V and 8 bases from J, with 11 bases between. Germline V gene sequence: CDR1 LNHNV, CDR2 YYDKDF (reference sequence). This CDR3 is built from 14 residues. CDR3 DNA: TGTGCCACCAGCAGAGATCGGTTCGCGGATGAGCAGTTCTTC. The encoded protein is CATSRDRFADEQFF. Complete variable domain (other parts from reference TRBV15 and TRBJ2-1): DAMVIQNPRYQVTQFGKPVTLSCSQTLNHNVMYWYQQKSSQAPKLLFHYYDKDFNNEADTPDNFQSRRPNTSFCFLDIRSPGLGDTAMYLCATSRDRFADEQFFGPGTRLTVL.

This clonotype was detected ten times or more. The chain links TRBV20-1 to TRBJ2-3, with D possibly called TRBD1 or TRBD2 (5 bases each). CDR1 DFQATT and CDR2 SNEGSKA come from the germline V gene (reference sequence). The CDR3 sequence is 15 residues long. V was shortened by 3 bases and J by 0 bases, with 13 bases between the two germline ends. The CDR3 reads CSASPLGASTDTQYF. Written as DNA, the CDR3 is TGCAGTGCTAGCCCCCTCGGGGCCAGCACAGATACGCAGTATTTT.

This clonotype was counted many times. The CDR3 is CASSRGQDYGYTF. CDR3 sequence (DNA): TGTGCCAGCAGCCGGGGACAGGACTATGGCTACACCTTC. The chain links TRBV12-3 or TRBV12-4 to TRBJ1-2, with 8 bases that match TRBD1. V lost 6 bases to trimming and J lost 3 bases; unmatched junction nucleotides: 3. The CDR3 extends over 13 amino acids.

This clonotype occurred many times. The rearrangement joins TRBV9 to TRBJ2-3; D remains ambiguous. This CDR3 has 13 residues. V dropped 1 base and J dropped 2 bases, with 5 bases sitting between them. Germline assignment: CDR1 SGDLS and CDR2 YYNGEE. CDR3 loop: CASSVQNTDTQYF. In DNA, the CDR3 is TGTGCCAGCAGCGTACAAAACACAGATACGCAGTATTTT.

This clonotype was seen many times. The chain is built from TRBV4-3 and TRBJ2-7, with D maybe TRBD1 (6 bases). The CDR3 contains 14 residues. Germline V gene data show CDR1 as LGHNA and CDR2 as YSLEER. The V gene lost 1 base and the J gene lost 3 bases, with 10 bases spanning the gap. The CDR3 sequence is CASSQGVRGYEQYF. The DNA for the CDR3 is TGCGCCAGCAGCCAAGGTGTCAGGGGCTACGAGCAGTACTTC.

This clonotype was counted only a few times. The chain is built from TRBV7-2 and TRBJ2-6; TRBD2 matches 7 bases. Trimming removed 4 bases from V and 2 bases from J; junction bases left unmatched: 2. The germline CDR1 and CDR2 sequences are SGHTA and FQGNSA. The CDR3 runs to 15 residues. The CDR3 reads CASSSAGAGANVLTF. In DNA, the CDR3 is TGTGCCAGCAGCTCCGCGGGGGCTGGGGCCAACGTCCTGACTTTC.

This clonotype appeared many times. The chain uses TRBV5-5 and TRBJ1-5; D is undetermined. Germline V gene sequence: CDR1 SGHKS, CDR2 YYEKEE (reference sequence). Trimming shortened V by 0 bases and J by 7 bases, and 8 bases separated the two germline ends. There are 13 residues in the CDR3. The CDR3, as DNA: TGTGCCAGCAGCTTGGGGGCAGGCCAGCCCCAGCATTTT. Translating gives CASSLGAGQPQHF.

The chain joins TRBV4-3 to TRBJ2-1; 7 nucleotides line up with TRBD2. Trimming removed 1 base from V and 5 bases from J; junction bases left unmatched: 5. The CDR3 is made up of 15 amino acids. CDR1 and CDR2 (germline): LGHNA, YSLEER. This chain's CDR3 is CASSQVGGGNNEQFF. Written as DNA, the CDR3 is TGCGCCAGCAGCCAAGTTGGCGGGGGAAACAATGAGCAGTTCTTC.

This clonotype was picked up many times. The chain employs TRBV7-6 and TRBJ1-3; D call uncertain. The CDR3 has 15 amino acids. CDR1 is SGHVS and CDR2 is FNYEAQ in the germline V gene. The germline V and J ends were trimmed by 2 bases and 0 bases, with 8 bases remaining between them. CDR3 nucleotide sequence: TGTGCCAGCAGCTTAACTGGGAACTCTGGAAACACCATATATTTT. It codes for CASSLTGNSGNTIYF. Supplemented by reference TRBV7-6 and TRBJ1-3, the full variable domain reads GAGVSQSPRYKVTKRGQDVALRCDPISGHVSLYWYRQALGQGPEFLTYFNYEAQQDKSGLPNDRFSAERPEGSISTLTIQRTEQRDSAMYRCASSLTGNSGNTIYFGEGSWLTVV.

In this sample, this clonotype turned up many times. The chain links TRBV21-1 to TRBJ1-6; the table's D call, TRBD1, was not checked against the DNA. TRBV21-1 constitutes a pseudogene. The CDR3 is 17 residues long. The CDR3 DNA reads TGTGCCAGCAGCAAAGTTAAGGACAAATTCTATAATTCACCCCTCCACTTT. It translates to CASSKVKDKFYNSPLHF.

The chain carries TRBV20-1 and TRBJ2-7, with 11 positions matching TRBD2. The CDR3 is 14 amino acids. Per the germline V gene, CDR1 is DFQATT and CDR2 is SNEGSKA (reference sequence). V lost 3 bases and J lost 0; bases outside the gene matches: 1. CDR3 protein: CSARTSGVSYEQYF. DNA for the CDR3: TGCAGTGCTAGGACTAGCGGGGTCTCCTACGAGCAGTACTTC.

This clonotype came up a few times. The chain joins TRBV12-3 or TRBV12-4 to TRBJ1-1; D gene unclear. Trimming stripped 5 bases from V and 1 base from J, with 11 bases between. The CDR3 length is 14 residues. The CDR3 DNA follows: TGTGCCAGCAGTCGACGGAGGTCGAACACTGAAGCTTTCTTT. Translation gives CASSRRRSNTEAFF.

In this sample, this clonotype turned up many times. This chain uses TRBV20-1 with TRBJ1-2, with TRBD1 matching over 7 bases. Germline-derived CDR1 and CDR2 are DFQATT and SNEGSKA (reference sequence). The CDR3 runs to 15 residues. Trimming removed 0 bases from V and 0 bases from J; junction bases left unmatched: 4. The chain's CDR3 is CSARDRGTANYGYTF. As DNA, the CDR3 is TGCAGTGCTAGAGACCGAGGGACAGCTAACTATGGCTACACCTTC.

This clonotype occurred many times. The chain is built from TRBV6-5 and TRBJ1-1; D possibly corresponds to TRBD1 (5 bases). Trimming cost V 3 bases and J 5 bases, with 10 bases left between them. The CDR3 is 13 residues long. The germline gives CDR1 MNHEY, CDR2 SVGAGI. The CDR3 loop is CASSYQGGTEAFF. The CDR3 DNA reads TGTGCCAGCAGTTATCAGGGAGGGACTGAAGCTTTCTTT.

This clonotype was observed many times. V gene TRBV3-1 combines with J gene TRBJ1-1; 7 nucleotides agree with TRBD1. CDR1 and CDR2 from the germline V gene are LGHDT and YNNKEL (reference sequence). The CDR3 spans 15 residues. V trimming: 3 bases; J trimming: 8 bases; junction bases outside the gene matches: 12. CDR3 nucleotides: TGTGCCAGCAGCCATAGAATCACAGGGGCTGGGGAAGCTTTCTTT. Translating it yields CASSHRITGAGEAFF.

This clonotype was found many times. V is TRBV6-2 or TRBV6-3 and J is TRBJ1-2; TRBD1 aligns across 9 bases. The V segment lost 6 bases and the J segment 8 bases; nucleotides outside the gene matches: 13. Germline loops: CDR1 MNHEY, CDR2 SVGEGT. The CDR3 runs 15 residues. The CDR3, as DNA: TGTGCCAGCAGACCCACAGGGGGCTGGAAGGAGGGCTACACCTTC. This codes for CASRPTGGWKEGYTF.